This T cell receptor beta chain came from a study of blood T cell repertoires in COVID-19 (dated by TCRdb to 2020 to 2021). Context from the whole study: Collaborator samples came from the United States, Italy and Spain and covered acute and convalescent phases of COVID-19. Samples came from the ongoing ImmuneRACE study (first 160 participants) plus 1,254 subjects from 6 global collaborators. The prospective study material was composed of cDNA or gDNA derived from T cells, B-cell-depleted T cells, or PBMCs. Where available, HLA class I and class II types were obtained from metadata supplied by the sample provider rather than from assay-based typing. Sample metadata almost always included a de-identified subject ID, COVID-19 status, age in years and sex. Subjects who had been exposed to COVID-19, were actively infected with it, or had recovered from it provided the deeply sampled blood TCRbeta repertoires that made up the dataset. The repertoires were released in a freely available public database intended as a resource for research on the immune response to SARS-CoV-2. Findings and caveats that apply to the study as a whole: How much clinical and demographic metadata was included differed by source and by participant, and the metadata was provided uncurated.

The collaborating institutions used their own protocols to collect whole blood in K2EDTA tubes. Collaborator samples were shipped for TCRbeta analysis as frozen whole blood, isolated PBMCs, or DNA extracted from either sample type. Trimming at the junction amounts to 4 bases on V and 5 bases on J, and the germline ends lie 15 bases apart. Counted from cysteine to phenylalanine, this CDR3 has 15 amino acids. Left in the record is the CDR3 DNA by itself, 45 bases read in frame from the first base. CDR1 MGHDK and CDR2 SYGVNS were looked up in the germline V gene. As concerns this clone: Its antigen is still unknown. Base quality data are lacking; no much larger clone is found one base away.

The immunoSEQ Assay, a bias-controlled multiplex PCR, was used to amplify TCRbeta CDR3 regions from genomic DNA. In the authors' own workflow: The number of nucleated cells in each sample was estimated by amplification of reference gene primers within the assay. To quantify the absolute abundance of each unique TCRbeta CDR3 rearrangement, sequence reads were collapsed and filtered. For each sample, productive Simpson clonality was calculated by taking the square root of Simpson's diversity index across productive rearrangements. In TCRdb, the immuneACCESS table is reduced to in-frame sequences with V and J assigned. These tables do not hold every clone; where another copy was compared, an unresolved V gene accounts for under half, and the others remain unexplained. The DNA gave D and trimming, while V, J and clone size come from that table. For this sample there are about 90,000 clones; about 86% appear just once. Less than 2% of the sample comes from the top ten.

The source of this sequence is a man of 80 years or more with acute or convalescent COVID-19. Rearrangement joined TRBV25-1 to TRBJ2-1; the best D guess is TRBD1, with 7 bases matching. The specimen sequenced was peripheral blood. Here is the DNA: TGTGCCAGCAGTGTGGCCAGGGGGAGGCACAATGAGCAGTTCTTC. Translated, this gives CASSVARGRHNEQFF.